This entry features one T cell receptor (beta chain) sequence. The antigen this receptor binds is unknown. No much larger clone exists at a distance of one base, and base qualities are not known. The data were obtained in a study of cytomegalovirus exposure and HLA in healthy donors (dated by TCRdb to about 2017). As for the study more broadly: According to a later analysis, one platform produced both the 100 to 150 validation repertoires and the approximately 670 repertoires of the first cohort. In addition to the first cohort of hundreds of subjects, a separate validation cohort of 120 different subjects was used. The aim of the study was to test whether cataloging public T cell receptors could identify signatures of past pathogen exposure. To predict cytomegalovirus infection status, the study brought together high-throughput TCR immunosequencing, statistical association of individual TCRs with disease status, and machine learning. Points the paper makes about the study in general: A later analysis had no HLA typing for the validation cohort, so co-occurrence there was scored across all 120 repertoires. While some public TCRs were present in many individuals, most TCR sequences turned up only very rarely across donors. In vitro tests confirmed that a few of the cytomegalovirus-associated TCR beta chains recognize cytomegalovirus antigens. The classifier was reported to diagnose cytomegalovirus status with high specificity and sensitivity in both the original and validation cohorts. The study gave a list of about 170 TCR beta chains associated with cytomegalovirus. It was suggested by the authors that the approach could potentially be generalized to other disease states and immunological phenotypes. Of the cluster scores, roughly 95% were above 0 in a later analysis, which found that TCRs clustered in the first cohort also tended to co-occur in the 95 to 150 validation repertoires.

The donors were included in the validation cohort of some 120 subjects, a group kept apart from the roughly 670-subject first cohort. Library construction relied on the immunoSEQ multiplex PCR assay. The study's processing was this. To diagnose cytomegalovirus status from the catalog of TCR beta chain sequences, a statistical classification framework was built. TCRdb holds this immuneACCESS table with in-frame rearrangements only. Some clones are missing; in checked studies, unresolved V genes explain under half, and the rest has no known cause. V, J and clone size were drawn from that table, and D and trimming were deduced from the DNA. This sample has roughly 90,000 clones in its table, and 93% of those were observed once. The top ten clonotypes cover less than 1.5% of the sample. According to the germline V gene, CDR1 reads MNHEY and CDR2 reads SVGAGI. Between the V and J ends, shortened by 5 bases and 4 bases respectively, the junction contains 8 bases. There are 13 amino acids in the CDR3, from cysteine to phenylalanine inclusive. Only CDR3 DNA is held: 39 bases, read in frame from base 1.

This TCR was sampled from a woman younger than 45 in good health and CMV-seropositive. The sequenced sample was PBMCs. The V gene is TRBV6-5 and the J gene is TRBJ1-4, with the D segment identity uncertain. The nucleotide sequence reads TGTGCCAGCAGTAACCAGATTAATGAAAAACTGTTTTTT. Protein translation: CASSNQINEKLFF.